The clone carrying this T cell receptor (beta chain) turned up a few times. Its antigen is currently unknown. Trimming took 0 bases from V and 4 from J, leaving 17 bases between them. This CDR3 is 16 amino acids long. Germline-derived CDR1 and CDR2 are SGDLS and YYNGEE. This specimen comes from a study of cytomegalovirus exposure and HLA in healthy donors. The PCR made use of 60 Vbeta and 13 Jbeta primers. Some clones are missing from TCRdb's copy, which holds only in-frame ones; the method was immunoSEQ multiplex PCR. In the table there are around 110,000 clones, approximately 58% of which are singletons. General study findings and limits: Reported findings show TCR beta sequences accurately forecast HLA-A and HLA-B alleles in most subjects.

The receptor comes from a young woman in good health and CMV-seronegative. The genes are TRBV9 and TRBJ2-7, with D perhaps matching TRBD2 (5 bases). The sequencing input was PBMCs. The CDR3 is CASSVGIPGSVYEQYF. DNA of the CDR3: TGTGCCAGCAGCGTAGGAATCCCGGGGAGTGTATACGAGCAGTACTTC.